The 23 T cell receptor beta chains reported below all come from one sample, sequenced in a study of blood T cell repertoires in COVID-19. Clones were read by immunoSEQ multiplex PCR, and TCRdb kept only the in-frame ones, dropping some. This table holds about 100,000 clones, 87% found once. The source material was peripheral blood. These receptor sequences come from a woman aged 50 to 65 with COVID-19, enrolled during active disease.

The chain employs TRBV29-1 and TRBJ1-2; possible D gene TRBD1, 6 bases. CDR3 length equals 15 residues. Trimming took 4 bases from V and 4 from J, leaving 19 bases between them. Germline CDR1 and CDR2: SQVTM and ANQGSEA. DNA of the CDR3: TGCAGCGTTGCCCCCGCGGTGGGAGGGGGCTATGGCTACACCTTC. Translation gives CSVAPAVGGGYGYTF.

This chain uses TRBV6-6 with TRBJ2-1; 8 bases fit TRBD2. Trimming took 6 bases from V and 12 from J; bases not matched to a gene: 10. The length of the CDR3 is 13 residues. Germline CDR1 and CDR2: MNHNY and SVGAGI (reference sequence). CDR3 DNA: TGTGCCAGCAGCACAGAGCCGGGACTAGGGCAGTTCTTC. It specifies CASSTEPGLGQFF.

The chain links TRBV6-2 or TRBV6-3 to TRBJ2-2; a weak D match, TRBD2 (6 bases). Trimming took off 2 bases at V and 1 base at J, with 14 bases between the two ends. The CDR3 is 17 residues long. Germline V gene sequence: CDR1 MNHEY, CDR2 SVGEGT. Here the CDR3 reads CASSYGGVAVNTGELFF. The DNA of the CDR3 is TGTGCCAGCAGTTACGGTGGAGTAGCGGTGAACACCGGGGAGCTGTTTTTT.

The rearrangement uses TRBV6-5 and TRBJ2-1, with D unresolved. Trimming pared 6 bases from V and 2 bases from J, leaving 8 bases between. The CDR3 is 13 residues long. The germline CDR1 and CDR2 sequences are MNHEY and SVGAGI. CDR3 DNA sequence: TGTGCCAGCAGCGACCGGGCCTACAATGAGCAGTTCTTC. Amino acids: CASSDRAYNEQFF.

This rearrangement joins TRBV24-1 to TRBJ1-4, with 9 bases lining up with TRBD1. CDR1 KGHDR and CDR2 SFDVKD come from the germline V gene. This CDR3 spans 16 amino acids. Trimming removed 7 bases from V and 6 bases from J; junction bases left unmatched: 11. CDR3: CATSRPTGGRDEKLFF. CDR3 sequence (DNA): TGTGCCACCAGCCGACCCACAGGGGGCAGGGATGAAAAACTGTTTTTT.

The chain recombines TRBV27 with TRBJ1-2; possibly TRBD1 for D (5 bases). Germline V gene data show CDR1 as MNHEY and CDR2 as SMNVEV (reference sequence). Trimming took 3 bases from V and 3 from J, leaving 11 bases between them. The CDR3 has 14 residues. The CDR3 sequence is CASSFRWGDYGYTF. CDR3 sequence (DNA): TGTGCCAGCAGTTTCCGATGGGGGGACTATGGCTACACCTTC.

The chain has TRBV9 and TRBJ1-2; 10 positions match TRBD1. V lost 4 bases and J lost 2; bases outside the gene matches: 8. CDR1 and CDR2 (germline): SGDLS, YYNGEE. The CDR3 is made up of 16 amino acids. CDR3 residues: CASSIRQGALNYGYTF. In DNA form, the CDR3 reads TGTGCCAGCAGCATAAGACAGGGGGCATTGAACTATGGCTACACCTTC. Looking up the rest from reference TRBV9 and TRBJ1-2 gives the full variable domain: DSGVTQTPKHLITATGQRVTLRCSPRSGDLSVYWYQQSLDQGLQFLIQYYNGEERAKGNILERFSAQQFPDLHSELNLSSLELGDSALYFCASSIRQGALNYGYTFGSGTRLTVV.

The rearrangement uses TRBV7-2 and TRBJ1-1; D unclear. The germline V gene encodes CDR1 SGHTA and CDR2 FQGNSA. Between the trimmed V and J ends, which lost 2 bases and 2 bases, there was a span of 9 bases. This CDR3 contains 14 residues. CDR3 bases: TGTGCCAGCAGCTTACCTACAGAAAACACTGAAGCTTTCTTT. It codes for CASSLPTENTEAFF.

This chain connects TRBV12-1 to TRBJ2-7; no DNA check was done on the table's D call, TRBD1. TRBV12-1 is an annotated pseudogene. This CDR3 comprises 14 residues. CDR3 sequence reads: CASYEGQGAYEQYF. CDR3 in DNA: TGTGCCAGCTACGAGGGACAGGGGGCCTACGAGCAGTACTTC.

This sequence joins TRBV18 and TRBJ1-4; D remains unclear. Looked up from germline, CDR1 is KGHSH and CDR2 is LQKENI. Trimming took 5 bases from V and 5 from J, leaving 15 bases between them. This CDR3 region has 15 residues. The CDR3 nucleotides read TGTGCCAGCTCAGTGTTCGTGACACCGAATGAAAAACTGTTTTTT. It yields the protein CASSVFVTPNEKLFF.

The chain is built from TRBV2 and TRBJ2-3, with 7 nucleotides matching TRBD2. This CDR3 spans 14 amino acids. Germline V gene data show CDR1 as SNHLY and CDR2 as FYNNEI. V was pared by 8 bases and J by 1 base, with 6 bases of the junction left unmatched. In DNA form, the CDR3 reads TGTGCCAGCGCGGAGCGGGGAGGCACAGATACGCAGTATTTT. This translates into CASAERGGTDTQYF.

The rearrangement uses TRBV27 and TRBJ2-3; no clear D gene. This CDR3 has 15 amino acids. V lost 2 bases, J lost 2 bases, and 11 bases lay in between. Germline V CDR1 and CDR2: MNHEY, SMNVEV (reference sequence). CDR3 sequence reads: CASSLTISVTDTQYF. The CDR3 DNA is TGTGCCAGCAGTTTAACGATAAGCGTCACAGATACGCAGTATTTT.

DNA for the CDR3: TGTGCCAGCAGCCCTGGGACAGTCGGAATTCAGCCCCAGCATTTT. Translation gives CASSPGTVGIQPQHF. The chain joins TRBV28 to TRBJ1-5, with 7 bases lining up with TRBD1. The CDR3 is made up of 15 amino acids. From germline, CDR1 is MDHEN and CDR2 SYDVKM. V was pared by 6 bases and J by 6 bases, with 11 bases of the junction left unmatched.

The chain joins TRBV11-3 to TRBJ1-6; possibly TRBD1 for D (6 bases). The V gene lost 5 bases and the J gene lost 9 bases, with 11 bases spanning the gap. This CDR3 is built from 13 residues. Germline values: CDR1 SGHNT, CDR2 YENEEA. The chain's CDR3 is CASSPGGRSPLHF. CDR3 DNA sequence: TGTGCCAGCAGCCCGGGGGGGCGTTCACCCCTCCACTTT.

The chain recombines TRBV19 with TRBJ1-2, with TRBD1 as a possible D gene (6 bases). The CDR3 is 17 amino acids. V lost 4 bases, J lost 1 base, and 19 bases lay in between. The germline gives CDR1 LNHDA, CDR2 SQIVND (reference sequence). As DNA, the CDR3 is TGTGCCAGTAGTACCCCTGACAGGACGTCGAATAACTATGGCTACACCTTC. It yields the protein CASSTPDRTSNNYGYTF.

The J gene is TRBJ2-5, the V gene TRBV7-6; no clear D. The CDR3 length is 13 residues. The germline V gene has CDR1 SGHVS and CDR2 FNYEAQ. Trimming took off 5 bases at V and 5 bases at J, with 12 bases between the two ends. In DNA form, the CDR3 reads TGTGCCAGCAGCGCCCTGTTCGCGGAGACCCAGTACTTC. Translation: CASSALFAETQYF.

This rearrangement joins TRBV9 to TRBJ2-2; tentative D call: TRBD2 (5 bases). CDR3 size: 15 residues. V was cut by 0 bases and J by 4 bases, with 10 bases left in between. Germline V lookup: CDR1 SGDLS, CDR2 YYNGEE. The CDR3 protein is CASSVGGVITGELFF. The DNA for the CDR3 is TGTGCCAGCAGCGTAGGGGGAGTAATCACCGGGGAGCTGTTTTTT.

The chain couples TRBV5-1 to TRBJ2-3, with 13 bases lining up with TRBD2. CDR1 is SGHRS and CDR2 is YFSETQ in the germline V gene. Trimming took 5 bases from V and 2 from J; bases not matched to a gene: 8. The CDR3 covers 17 residues. CDR3 amino acids: CASRQGTSGEHTDTQYF. DNA for the CDR3: TGCGCCAGCAGACAGGGGACTAGCGGGGAACACACAGATACGCAGTATTTT. The full variable domain, in which reference TRBV5-1 and TRBJ2-3 provide the parts outside the CDR3, is KAGVTQTPRYLIKTRGQQVTLSCSPISGHRSVSWYQQTPGQGLQFLFEYFSETQRNKGNFPGRFSGRQFSNSRSEMNVSTLELGDSALYLCASRQGTSGEHTDTQYFGPGTRLTVL.

The chain couples TRBV6-2 or TRBV6-3 to TRBJ2-3; 8 bases fit TRBD2. From germline, CDR1 is MNHEY and CDR2 SVGEGT. This CDR3 contains 15 residues. V dropped 5 bases and J dropped 2; count of bases not matched to a gene: 6. As DNA, the CDR3 is TGTGCCAGCAGTCGGTGGCGGGGGGACACAGATACGCAGTATTTT. Translated: CASSRWRGDTDTQYF.

The V gene is TRBV7-9, the J gene TRBJ2-3; 8 nucleotides agree with TRBD2. The CDR3 is 14 residues long. CDR1 and CDR2 (germline): SEHNR, FQNEAQ (reference sequence). The trim removed 5 bases at V and 5 bases at J, leaving 6 bases unmatched. In DNA, the CDR3 is TGTGCCAGCAGCGACCGGGGGGGCCAAGATACGCAGTATTTT. It specifies CASSDRGGQDTQYF.

This chain connects TRBV29-1 to TRBJ2-7; tentatively, D is TRBD2 (5 bases). This CDR3 is 15 amino acids long. Trimming left V 3 bases short and J 2 bases short, with 17 bases between. CDR1 SQVTM and CDR2 ANQGSEA come from the germline V gene. CDR3 coding DNA: TGCAGCGTTGAGGTTTCGGGAAGGGATGCCTACGAGCAGTACTTC. As protein: CSVEVSGRDAYEQYF.

V usage is TRBV5-6 and J usage is TRBJ1-1; TRBD1 agrees at 8 bases. V lost 0 bases, J lost 5 bases, and 0 bases stayed unmatched. The CDR3 has 13 residues. Germline V gene data show CDR1 as SGHDT and CDR2 as YYEEEE. The CDR3, as DNA: TGTGCCAGCAGCTTGGACAGGGGGACTGAAGCTTTCTTT. Translated, it gives CASSLDRGTEAFF.

The chain couples TRBV7-2 to TRBJ2-3; 8 positions match TRBD2. The CDR3 totals 13 residues. Germline CDR1 reads SGHTA; CDR2 reads FQGNSA. Trimming at V came to 4 bases and at J to 6 bases, leaving 3 bases not matched to a gene. In DNA form, the CDR3 reads TGTGCCAGCAGCTCAAGACTAGCGGATACGCAGTATTTT. It encodes CASSSRLADTQYF.